Given below is one T cell receptor (beta chain) in context. Its target is unknown. V was pared by 7 bases and J by 0 bases, with 19 bases between. The CDR3 is 17 amino acids. Germline loops: CDR1 MGHRA, CDR2 YSYEKL. These data originate in a study of cytotoxic CD8 clonotypes in ibrutinib-treated CLL. Profiled with immunoSEQ multiplex PCR; TCRdb holds only in-frame clones, not every one. Here the sample spans just over 35,000 clones, over 70% being singletons. Overall study findings and caveats: Shared public clonotypes were rare, and on treatment they either got smaller or stayed the same.

The sequence derives from a human donor with chronic lymphocytic leukemia. The chain has TRBV4-1 and TRBJ1-5; D is perhaps TRBD1 (5 bases). This specimen was PBMCs, taken at disease progression, from a patient treated with ibrutinib. CDR3 in DNA: TGCGCCAGCACACGGGACTCCCAAGCGGATAGCAATCAGCCCCAGCATTTT. Its translation: CASTRDSQADSNQPQHF.